This TCR beta chain is from a study of blood T cell repertoires in COVID-19. Participant ages covered about 18 to 90 years across about 25 US areas. Donors were grouped by their self-reported clinical history. Cohort 3 recovery required two negative PCRs, clearance, or symptom resolution. Generated by immunoSEQ multiplex PCR, the TCRdb table keeps only in-frame clones and is missing some. The table includes a few hundred thousand clones, 70% to 90% detected once. Trimming cost V 5 bases and J 4 bases; bases outside gene matches: 5. The germline gives CDR1 SGHNT, CDR2 YENEEA. This CDR3 is built from 14 residues.

This sequence originates from a man aged 25 to 45 who had recovered from COVID-19. The rearrangement links TRBV11-3 to TRBJ1-1; 9 positions match TRBD1. Sequenced: PBMCs or T cells enriched from blood (not recorded which). In nucleotides, the CDR3 is TGTGCCAGCAGCCCTTCGGGACAGGGCACTGAAGCTTTCTTT. This gives the protein CASSPSGQGTEAFF.